Below, 3 T cell receptor beta chains from the same sample are listed, as sequenced in a study of T cell responses to AZD1222 COVID-19 vaccine. Generated by immunoSEQ multiplex PCR, the TCRdb table keeps only in-frame clones and is missing some. This table has about 180,000 clones, roughly 92% appearing once. The sequenced sample was peripheral blood, obtained on day 0 of AZD1222 vaccination. The receptors were sampled from an adult in good health.

The rearrangement uses TRBV6-1 and TRBJ1-1, with D uncertain. Trimming stripped 2 bases from V and 0 bases from J, with 7 bases between. CDR1 and CDR2 from the germline V gene are MNHNS and SASEGT. CDR3 size: 14 residues. CDR3 sequence (DNA): TGTGCCAGCAGTGAAATGGGTATGAACACTGAAGCTTTCTTT. Translating gives CASSEMGMNTEAFF.

V is TRBV6-5 and J is TRBJ1-6, with D maybe TRBD1 (6 bases). Trimming removed 6 bases from V and 9 bases from J, with 15 bases in between. This CDR3 is 14 amino acids long. Germline V gene lookup returns CDR1 MNHEY and CDR2 SVGAGI. The chain's CDR3 is CASSARDTGSPLHF. Written as DNA, the CDR3 is TGTGCCAGCAGCGCCCGGGACACGGGTTCACCCCTCCACTTT.

Written as DNA, the CDR3 is TGTGCCAGCAGCCCTTACGGGGATACGCAGTATTTT. It is translated as CASSPYGDTQYF. J is TRBJ2-3 and V is TRBV14; no clear D. CDR3 length: 12 residues. Per the germline V gene, CDR1 is SGHDN and CDR2 is FVKESK. Between the trimmed V and J ends, which lost 4 bases and 6 bases, there was a span of 8 bases.